This TCR beta chain was sequenced in a study of T cells in Graves' hyperthyroidism and ophthalmopathy. Notes on the study in general: Most thyroid clonotypes that were expanded above 0.001 also turned up in blood. Ophthalmopathy stood apart from stable hyperthyroidism in a 13 V-J model.

Fresh peripheral blood, around 10 ml of it, supplied the PBMCs. Template material for amplifying TCR beta CDR3 regions consisted of RNA transcripts. The study used the HTBI primer set for a first-round RT-PCR of the TCR CDR3. A single record per CDR3 protein comes from TCRdb applying MiXCR to the multiplex PCR reads. The sample consists of more than 650,000 distinct CDR3 sequences, 12% to 15% of them appearing once. This CDR3 is built from 14 residues. Germline CDR1 reads SQVTM; CDR2 reads ANQGSEA. Trimming left V 6 bases short and J 10 bases short, with 23 bases between. Regarding this clonotype: Its target is unknown.

Sequenced material: blood. The sequence came from a woman in her late teens or twenties with Graves' hyperthyroidism. The chain uses TRBV29-1 and TRBJ2-3; D possibly uses TRBD1 or TRBD2 (6 bases each). For the CDR3, the DNA is TGCAGCGTAGGCGCCTCTAGCGTAGGGGGATCGCAGTATTTT. Its translation: CSVGASSVGGSQYF.